The clone carrying this T cell receptor (beta chain) was recorded a few times. The antigen is undetermined. This record belongs to a study of T cells after yellow fever vaccination. General study points: Reappearing after the booster were most of the clones from primary vaccination (almost 97% CD4, roughly 86% CD8). A small proportion of clonotypes was detected in both the CD4 and CD8 compartments.

Looked up from germline, CDR1 is SGHTA and CDR2 is FQGTGA. The ends lost 2 bases at V and 9 bases at J; junction bases unmatched: 3. This CDR3 is 14 amino acids long. TCRdb fed the 5' RACE reads into MiXCR, producing one record per CDR3 protein. The table shows about 260,000 distinct CDR3 sequences, with roughly 5% occurring only once. The gene calls are TRBV7-3 and TRBJ1-6; TRBD1 agrees at 8 bases. This receptor was taken from a man between 18 and 29 years old who received the YFV17D yellow fever vaccine. The sequenced sample was CD4+ T cells sorted from PBMCs, obtained on the day of the yellow fever booster vaccination. The CDR3 here is CASSLQGALSPLHF. CDR3 sequence (DNA): TGTGCCAGCAGCTTACAGGGGGCGCTTTCACCCCTCCACTTT.